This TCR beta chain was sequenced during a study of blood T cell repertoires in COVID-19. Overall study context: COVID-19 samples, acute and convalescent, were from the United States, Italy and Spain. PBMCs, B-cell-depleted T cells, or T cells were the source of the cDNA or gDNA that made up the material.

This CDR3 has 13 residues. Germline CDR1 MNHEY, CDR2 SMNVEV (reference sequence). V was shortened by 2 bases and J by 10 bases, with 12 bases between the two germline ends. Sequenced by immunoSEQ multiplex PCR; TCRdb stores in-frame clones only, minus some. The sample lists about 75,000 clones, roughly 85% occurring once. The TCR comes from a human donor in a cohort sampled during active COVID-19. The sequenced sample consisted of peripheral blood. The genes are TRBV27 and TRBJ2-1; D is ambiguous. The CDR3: CASSLNSGSEQFF. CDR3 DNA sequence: TGTGCCAGCAGTTTAAACTCCGGGTCGGAGCAGTTCTTC.